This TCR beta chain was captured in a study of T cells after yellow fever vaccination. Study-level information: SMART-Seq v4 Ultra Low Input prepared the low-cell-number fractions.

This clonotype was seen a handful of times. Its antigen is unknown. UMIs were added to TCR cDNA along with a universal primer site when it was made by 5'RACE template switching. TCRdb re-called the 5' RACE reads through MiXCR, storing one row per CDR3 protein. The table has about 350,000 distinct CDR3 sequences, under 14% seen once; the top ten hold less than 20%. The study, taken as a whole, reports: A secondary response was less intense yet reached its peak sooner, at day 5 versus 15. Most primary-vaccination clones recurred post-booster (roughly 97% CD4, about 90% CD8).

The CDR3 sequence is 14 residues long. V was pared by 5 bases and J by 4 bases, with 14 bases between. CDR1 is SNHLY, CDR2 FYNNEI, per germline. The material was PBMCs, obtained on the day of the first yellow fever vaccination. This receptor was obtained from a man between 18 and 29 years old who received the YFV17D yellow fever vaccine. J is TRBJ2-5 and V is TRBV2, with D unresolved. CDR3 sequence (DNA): TGTGCCAGCAGTACAACATGGTTAAGAGAGACCCAGTACTTC. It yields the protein CASSTTWLRETQYF.